What follows are 26 T cell receptor beta chains derived from one specimen sequenced in a study of HIV-infected patients and healthy controls. MiXCR, run by TCRdb on the 5' RACE reads, gives a single entry per CDR3 protein. The table shows 55,000 to 70,000 distinct CDR3 sequences, with about a fifth occurring only once. Source material: CD4+ T cells from blood. The receptors stem from a human donor in good health.

The sample holds many counts of this clonotype. The chain employs TRBV3-1 and TRBJ1-2, with unresolved D. The CDR3 length is 16 residues. The V end was cut by 1 base, the J end by 4 bases, with 16 bases between. Germline loops: CDR1 LGHDT, CDR2 YNNKEL (reference sequence). The DNA for the CDR3 is TGTGCCAGCAGCCAAGGAACCCAGTCAAGGCTCTATGGCTACACCTTC. This gives the protein CASSQGTQSRLYGYTF.

This clonotype came up a few times. This CDR3 reads CASNRDRVQETQYF. DNA of the CDR3: TGTGCCAGCAACCGGGACAGGGTCCAAGAGACCCAGTACTTC. The rearrangement joins TRBV6-1 to TRBJ2-5; TRBD1 agrees at 9 bases. The CDR3 is 14 residues long. V lost 7 bases to trimming and J lost 1 base; unmatched junction nucleotides: 4. Per germline, CDR1 MNHNS and CDR2 SASEGT.

In this sample, this clonotype turned up a few times. V is TRBV5-5 and J is TRBJ2-2; no clear D. V gave up 0 bases and J gave up 0 bases, with 9 bases separating them. This CDR3 has 16 amino acids. Germline lookup yields CDR1 SGHKS and CDR2 YYEKEE (reference sequence). The CDR3 loop reads CASSLEFRTNTGELFF. CDR3 sequence (DNA): TGTGCCAGCAGCTTGGAATTCAGGACGAACACCGGGGAGCTGTTTTTT.

This clonotype was counted ten times or more. CDR3 residues: CASIVGDTQYF. The CDR3 DNA sequence: TGTGCCAGCATCGTCGGAGATACGCAGTATTTT. V usage is TRBV6-5 and J usage is TRBJ2-3, with D unclear. V was pared by 7 bases and J by 5 bases, with 7 bases between. CDR3 size: 11 residues. Germline assignment: CDR1 MNHEY and CDR2 SVGAGI.

Turning to this clonotype: Given a much more abundant clone one base away, this may be a read error. The V and J genes are TRBV6-1 and TRBJ1-5; TRBD1 aligns across 9 bases. CDR1 and CDR2 from the germline V gene are MNHNS and SASEGT. The CDR3 loop spans 20 amino acids. The CDR3 nucleotides are TGTGCCAGCAGTCCCTACAGGGGGACAGGGCTGCCGGATAGCAATCAGCCCAAGCATTTT. It encodes CASSPYRGTGLPDSNQPKHF.

This clonotype was seen a handful of times. This chain links TRBV3-1 with TRBJ1-6, with 8 bases that match TRBD1. Germline CDR1 and CDR2: LGHDT and YNNKEL (reference sequence). V lost 6 bases, J lost 4 bases, and 8 bases stayed unmatched. The length of the CDR3 is 16 residues. This CDR3 reads CASSPQGAGYNSPLHF. CDR3 nucleotide sequence: TGTGCCAGCAGTCCTCAGGGGGCTGGTTATAATTCACCCCTCCACTTT.

The chain couples TRBV5-6 to TRBJ2-1; 10 bases match TRBD2. The CDR3 spans 15 residues. Trimming at V came to 3 bases and at J to 5 bases, leaving 5 bases not matched to a gene. Germline lookup yields CDR1 SGHDT and CDR2 YYEEEE. The CDR3 region has the DNA TGTGCCAGCAGCTACGTAGCGGGGGGAGACAATGAGCAGTTCTTC. Translation: CASSYVAGGDNEQFF.

This clonotype has ten or more counts. The rearrangement links TRBV11-2 to TRBJ1-1; the match to TRBD1 covers 7 bases. CDR1 is SGHAT and CDR2 is FQNNGV in the germline V gene. V trimming: 6 bases; J trimming: 1 base; junction bases outside the gene matches: 5. The CDR3 contains 14 residues. The CDR3 nucleotides read TGTGCCAGCAGGGTGCGGGACAGGAACACTGAAGCTTTCTTT. This codes for CASRVRDRNTEAFF.

This clonotype showed up many times. The chain has TRBV29-1 and TRBJ1-3; D possibly corresponds to TRBD1 (5 bases). V lost 6 bases and J 0 bases, leaving 15 bases between the germline ends. The CDR3 extends over 15 amino acids. The germline gives CDR1 SQVTM, CDR2 ANQGSEA. The CDR3 is CSVRARTASGNTIYF. CDR3 nucleotide sequence: TGCAGCGTCAGGGCAAGGACGGCCTCTGGAAACACCATATATTTT.

In its sample, this clonotype was seen a few times. CDR3: CASSVIGLGEKLFF. CDR3 in DNA: TGTGCCAGCAGTGTGATAGGATTGGGTGAAAAACTGTTTTTT. The rearrangement uses TRBV2 and TRBJ1-4; D not resolved. Germline values: CDR1 SNHLY, CDR2 FYNNEI. CDR3 length: 14 residues. Trimming removed 4 bases from V and 7 bases from J, with 13 bases in between.

This clonotype was detected many times. The chain has TRBV20-1 and TRBJ2-2; TRBD2 matches at 7 bases. This CDR3 is built from 14 residues. Germline values: CDR1 DFQATT, CDR2 SNEGSKA (reference sequence). Unmatched junction bases numbered 4, after V lost 5 bases and J lost 1 base. The CDR3 nucleotides are TGCAGTGCTGGGAAGCGGGGGAACACCGGGGAGCTGTTTTTT. Translating it yields CSAGKRGNTGELFF.

This clonotype appeared a few times. The chain recombines TRBV3-1 with TRBJ2-2; 10 bases agree with TRBD1. Germline V gene sequence: CDR1 LGHDT, CDR2 YNNKEL (reference sequence). The CDR3 spans 16 residues. With V trimmed by 4 bases and J by 5 bases, 7 bases remained unmatched. CDR3 coding DNA: TGTGCCAGCAGCCCCCGGGACAGGGGTAAGACCGGGGAGCTGTTTTTT. This gives the protein CASSPRDRGKTGELFF.

Notes on this clonotype: A read error may be the cause here, since a much bigger clone is one base away. The chain joins TRBV12-3 or TRBV12-4 to TRBJ1-1; TRBD1 matches at 9 bases. With 6 bases clipped from V and 4 bases from J, the junction kept 12 bases outside the gene matches. The CDR3 has 16 amino acids. Here the CDR3 reads CASRLFRDRDGTEAFF. The DNA of the CDR3 is TGTGCCAGCAGATTATTCCGGGACAGGGATGGCACTGAAGCTTTCTTT.

This clonotype was seen ten or more times. V gene TRBV2 combines with J gene TRBJ2-2; possible D gene TRBD1, 5 bases. Germline V gives CDR1 SNHLY, CDR2 FYNNEI. The CDR3 consists of 12 residues. Trimming shortened V by 10 bases and J by 1 base, and 7 bases separated the two germline ends. Here the CDR3 reads CATGQNTGELFF. In nucleotides, the CDR3 is TGTGCCACCGGACAGAACACCGGGGAGCTGTTTTTT.

This clonotype was detected a few times. The V call is TRBV9, the J call TRBJ1-3; the D gene is possibly TRBD1 (6 bases). This CDR3 comprises 15 residues. V shed 2 bases and J shed 0 bases, with 9 bases lying between them. Germline CDR1 is SGDLS and CDR2 is YYNGEE. The CDR3 region is CASSVGTSSGNTIYF. The CDR3 DNA reads TGTGCCAGCAGCGTCGGGACAAGCTCTGGAAACACCATATATTTT.

This rearrangement joins TRBV6-5 to TRBJ2-7, with 7 bases fitting TRBD2. The junction had 10 bases not matched to a gene; V was cut back by 0 bases and J by 2 bases. This CDR3 region has 17 residues. CDR1 is MNHEY, CDR2 SVGAGI, per germline. CDR3 nucleotides: TGTGCCAGCAGTTACTCGGGAGGGCGGGCGAGCACCTACGAGCAGTACTTC. Protein product: CASSYSGGRASTYEQYF.

There are a few counts of this clonotype. CDR3 sequence: CASSFSDRGKTQYF. The CDR3 DNA follows: TGTGCCAGCAGTTTCTCGGACAGGGGGAAGACCCAGTACTTC. V and J are TRBV6-6 and TRBJ2-5, with 10 bases matching TRBD1. This CDR3 is 14 amino acids long. The germline gives CDR1 MNHNY, CDR2 SVGAGI (reference sequence). Trimming removed 4 bases from V and 6 bases from J; junction bases left unmatched: 5.

At least ten counts were recorded for this clonotype. The chain joins TRBV6-1 to TRBJ1-5; D gene uncertain. CDR3 length: 16 amino acids. Per germline, CDR1 MNHNS and CDR2 SASEGT. Trimming left V 5 bases short and J 2 bases short, with 16 bases between. CDR3 DNA sequence: TGTGCCAGCAGTCTACTTTCTACTGCGGGCAATCAGCCCCAGCATTTT. This codes for CASSLLSTAGNQPQHF.

This clonotype showed up many times. The V and J genes are TRBV7-9 and TRBJ2-3, with D possibly TRBD2 on 7 matching bases. Trimming stripped 0 bases from V and 2 bases from J, with 27 bases between. The CDR3 loop spans 21 amino acids. The germline gives CDR1 SEHNR, CDR2 FQNEAQ (reference sequence). CDR3 sequence reads: CASSLALGRGRRDYNTDTQYF. The CDR3 coding sequence is TGTGCCAGCAGCTTAGCCCTTGGCCGGGGGCGAAGGGACTATAACACAGATACGCAGTATTTT.

V is TRBV10-3 and J is TRBJ1-1; TRBD1 is a possible D gene (5 bases). Per germline, CDR1 ENHRY and CDR2 SYGVKD. Trimming removed 4 bases at V and 5 bases at J, with 20 bases between. The CDR3 is made up of 16 amino acids. CDR3 sequence reads: CAISAHQGAAGTEAFF. The CDR3 nucleotides read TGTGCCATCAGTGCCCACCAGGGAGCGGCGGGTACTGAAGCTTTCTTT.

This clonotype was counted a few times. J is TRBJ2-3 and V is TRBV29-1; TRBD2 agrees at 7 bases. Per the germline V gene, CDR1 is SQVTM and CDR2 is ANQGSEA. J lost 1 base, V lost 4 bases, and 5 bases had no gene match. CDR3 length: 14 amino acids. The CDR3: CSVGRGIGTDTQYF. CDR3 coding DNA: TGCAGCGTTGGGCGGGGGATCGGCACAGATACGCAGTATTTT.

A word on this clonotype: With a much larger clone just one base away, this may be a read error. The rearrangement links TRBV5-5 to TRBJ1-1; 8 nucleotides match TRBD1. V was pared by 2 bases and J by 3 bases, with 9 bases of the junction left unmatched. The CDR3 is made up of 16 amino acids. The germline gives CDR1 SGHKS, CDR2 YYEKEE (reference sequence). In DNA form, the CDR3 reads TGTGCCAGCAGCTTCTCCTGGGACAGGAGCCACACTGAAGCTTTCTTT. As protein: CASSFSWDRSHTEAFF.

The chain combines TRBV9 with TRBJ2-5; the D gene is possibly TRBD1 (5 bases). The V end lost 2 bases, the J end lost 4 bases, and 9 bases lay between the germline ends. This CDR3 comprises 13 residues. Germline lookup yields CDR1 SGDLS and CDR2 YYNGEE. For the CDR3, the DNA is TGTGCCAGCAGCGTGGCGACAGCAGAGACCCAGTACTTC. Protein sequence: CASSVATAETQYF.

This sequence joins TRBV7-2 and TRBJ1-5; D remains unclear. V was cut by 1 base and J by 3 bases, with 13 bases left in between. This CDR3 comprises 16 residues. Germline CDR1 is SGHTA and CDR2 is FQGNSA. The DNA for the CDR3 is TGTGCCAGCAGCTTAGAGGGCGGATACTTCAATCAGCCCCAGCATTTT. Its protein product is CASSLEGGYFNQPQHF.

The chain joins TRBV12-3 or TRBV12-4 to TRBJ1-1, with D possibly TRBD1 on 5 matching bases. V lost 4 bases, J lost 6 bases, and 9 bases lay in between. This CDR3 has 12 amino acids. The CDR3 DNA reads TGTGCCAGCAGTTGGGGACGGTCTGAAGCTTTCTTT. Protein sequence: CASSWGRSEAFF.

Relative to its sample, this clonotype is medium-sized (0.01 to 0.1%). CDR3 region: CAISGLAGGRETQYF. The CDR3 bases are TGTGCCATCAGTGGACTAGCGGGGGGCCGGGAGACCCAGTACTTC. The chain has TRBV10-3 and TRBJ2-5; TRBD2 matches 13 bases. V dropped 4 bases and J dropped 5; count of bases not matched to a gene: 4. This CDR3 has 15 residues. Germline lookup yields CDR1 ENHRY and CDR2 SYGVKD.